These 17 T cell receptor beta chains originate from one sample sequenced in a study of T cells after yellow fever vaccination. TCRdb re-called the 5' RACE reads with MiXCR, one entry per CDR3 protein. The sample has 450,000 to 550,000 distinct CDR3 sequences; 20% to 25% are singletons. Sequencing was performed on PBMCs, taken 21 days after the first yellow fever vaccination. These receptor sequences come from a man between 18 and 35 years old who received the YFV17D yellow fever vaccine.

DNA of the CDR3: TGCGCCAGCAGCTTGGCCCCCCAGGGTGGAAACACCATATATTTT. Encoded protein: CASSLAPQGGNTIYF. The V and J genes are TRBV5-1 and TRBJ1-3, with D perhaps matching TRBD1 (5 bases). The CDR3 covers 15 residues. Germline V gene lookup returns CDR1 SGHRS and CDR2 YFSETQ. Trimming removed 0 bases at V and 3 bases at J, with 10 bases between.

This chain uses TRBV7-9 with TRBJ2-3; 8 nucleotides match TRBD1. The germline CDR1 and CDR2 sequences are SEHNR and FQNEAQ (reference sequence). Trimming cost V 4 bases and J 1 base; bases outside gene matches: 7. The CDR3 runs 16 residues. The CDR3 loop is CASSYPVDRGTDTQYF. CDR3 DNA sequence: TGTGCCAGCAGCTACCCTGTGGACAGGGGCACAGATACGCAGTATTTT.

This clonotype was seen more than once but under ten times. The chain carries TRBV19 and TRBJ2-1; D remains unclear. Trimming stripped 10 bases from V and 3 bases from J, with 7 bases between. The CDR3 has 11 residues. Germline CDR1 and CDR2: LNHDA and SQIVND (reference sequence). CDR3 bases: TGTGCCACCGTTCACTACAATGAGCAGTTCTTC. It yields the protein CATVHYNEQFF.

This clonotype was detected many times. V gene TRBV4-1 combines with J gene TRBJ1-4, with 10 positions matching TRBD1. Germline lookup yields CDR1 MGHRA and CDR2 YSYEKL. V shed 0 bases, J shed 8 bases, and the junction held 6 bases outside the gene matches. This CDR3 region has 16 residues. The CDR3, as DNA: TGCGCCAGCAGCCAAGATCCCGGGACAGGGGCGGAAAAACTGTTTTTT. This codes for CASSQDPGTGAEKLFF.

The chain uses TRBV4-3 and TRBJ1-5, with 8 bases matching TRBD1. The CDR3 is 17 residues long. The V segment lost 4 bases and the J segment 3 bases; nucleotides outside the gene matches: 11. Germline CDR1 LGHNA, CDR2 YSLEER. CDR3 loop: CASSLEFGQGFNQPQHF. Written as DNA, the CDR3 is TGCGCCAGCAGCCTCGAGTTTGGACAGGGATTCAATCAGCCCCAGCATTTT.

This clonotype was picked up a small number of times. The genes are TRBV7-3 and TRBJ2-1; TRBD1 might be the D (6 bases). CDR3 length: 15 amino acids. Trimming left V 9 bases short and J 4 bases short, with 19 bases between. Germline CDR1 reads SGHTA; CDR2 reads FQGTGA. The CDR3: CASSSPGTQYNEQFF. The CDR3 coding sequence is TGTGCCAGTAGTAGCCCCGGGACACAATACAATGAGCAGTTCTTC.

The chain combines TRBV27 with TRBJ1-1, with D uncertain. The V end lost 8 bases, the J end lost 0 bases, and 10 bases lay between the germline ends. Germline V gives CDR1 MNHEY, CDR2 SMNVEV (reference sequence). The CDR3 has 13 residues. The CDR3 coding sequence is TGTGCCAGCCAAAGTTCCATGAACACTGAAGCTTTCTTT. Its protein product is CASQSSMNTEAFF.

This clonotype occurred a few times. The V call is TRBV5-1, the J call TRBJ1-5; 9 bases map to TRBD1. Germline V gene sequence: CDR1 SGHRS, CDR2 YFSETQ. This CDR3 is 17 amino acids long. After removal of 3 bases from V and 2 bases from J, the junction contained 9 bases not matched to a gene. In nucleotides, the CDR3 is TGCGCCAGCAGCTCGGGACAGGGTGTATGGGGCAATCAGCCCCAGCATTTT. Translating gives CASSSGQGVWGNQPQHF.

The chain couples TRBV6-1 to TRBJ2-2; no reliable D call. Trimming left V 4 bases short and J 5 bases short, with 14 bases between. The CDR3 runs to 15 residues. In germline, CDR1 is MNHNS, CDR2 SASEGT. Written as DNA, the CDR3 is TGTGCCAGCAGTGCCCTGGGGTTCACAACCGGGGAGCTGTTTTTT. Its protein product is CASSALGFTTGELFF.

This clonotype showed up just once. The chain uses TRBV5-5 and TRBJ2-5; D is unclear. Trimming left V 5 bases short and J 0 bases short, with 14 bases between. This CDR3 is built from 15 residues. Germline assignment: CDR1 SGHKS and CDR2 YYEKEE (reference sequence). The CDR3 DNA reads TGTGCCAGCAGACTTGGACCTCCTTACCAAGAGACCCAGTACTTC. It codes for CASRLGPPYQETQYF.

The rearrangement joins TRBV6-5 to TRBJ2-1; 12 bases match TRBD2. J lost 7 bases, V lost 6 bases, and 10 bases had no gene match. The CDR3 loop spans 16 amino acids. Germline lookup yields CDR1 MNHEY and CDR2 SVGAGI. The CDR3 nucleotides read TGTGCCAGCAGGCTTAAGACTAGCGGGGGAGGAAATGAGCAGTTCTTC. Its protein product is CASRLKTSGGGNEQFF.

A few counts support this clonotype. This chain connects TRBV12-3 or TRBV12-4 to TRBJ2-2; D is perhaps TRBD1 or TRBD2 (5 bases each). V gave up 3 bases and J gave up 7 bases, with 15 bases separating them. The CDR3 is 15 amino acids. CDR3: CASSLGPHGDGELFF. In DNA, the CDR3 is TGTGCCAGCAGTTTGGGACCACATGGGGACGGGGAGCTGTTTTTT.

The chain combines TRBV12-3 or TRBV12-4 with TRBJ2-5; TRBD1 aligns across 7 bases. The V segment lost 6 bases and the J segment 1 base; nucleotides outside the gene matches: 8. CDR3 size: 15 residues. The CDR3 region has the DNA TGTGCCAGCAGCCCACAGGGGATGAGCCAAGAGACCCAGTACTTC. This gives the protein CASSPQGMSQETQYF.

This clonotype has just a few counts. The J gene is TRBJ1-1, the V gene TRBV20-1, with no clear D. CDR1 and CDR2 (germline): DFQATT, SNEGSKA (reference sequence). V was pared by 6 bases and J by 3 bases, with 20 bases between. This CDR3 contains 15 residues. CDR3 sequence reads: CSANKAFRVHTEAFF. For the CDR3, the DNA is TGCAGTGCAAACAAGGCCTTTCGTGTCCACACTGAAGCTTTCTTT.

CDR3 DNA sequence: TGTGCCAGCAGTTATGGTGGCGGGGTGGTAGATACGCAGTATTTT. This gives the protein CASSYGGGVVDTQYF. This chain joins TRBV12-3 or TRBV12-4 and TRBJ2-3; the D gene is possibly TRBD2 (6 bases). The CDR3 is 15 residues long. The V end lost 4 bases, the J end lost 5 bases, and 16 bases lay between the germline ends.

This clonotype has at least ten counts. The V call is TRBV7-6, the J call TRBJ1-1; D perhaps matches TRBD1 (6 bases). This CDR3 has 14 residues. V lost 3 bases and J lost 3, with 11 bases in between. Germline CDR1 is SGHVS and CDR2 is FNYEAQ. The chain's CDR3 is CASSLWGLDTEAFF. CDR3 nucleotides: TGTGCCAGCAGCTTGTGGGGGCTTGACACTGAAGCTTTCTTT.

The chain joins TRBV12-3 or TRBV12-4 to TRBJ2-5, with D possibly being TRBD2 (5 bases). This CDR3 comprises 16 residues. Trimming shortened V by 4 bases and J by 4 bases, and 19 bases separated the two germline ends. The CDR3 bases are TGTGCCAGCAGTTCCCCAGGACTCCCTGGCACAGAGACCCAGTACTTC. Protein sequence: CASSSPGLPGTETQYF.